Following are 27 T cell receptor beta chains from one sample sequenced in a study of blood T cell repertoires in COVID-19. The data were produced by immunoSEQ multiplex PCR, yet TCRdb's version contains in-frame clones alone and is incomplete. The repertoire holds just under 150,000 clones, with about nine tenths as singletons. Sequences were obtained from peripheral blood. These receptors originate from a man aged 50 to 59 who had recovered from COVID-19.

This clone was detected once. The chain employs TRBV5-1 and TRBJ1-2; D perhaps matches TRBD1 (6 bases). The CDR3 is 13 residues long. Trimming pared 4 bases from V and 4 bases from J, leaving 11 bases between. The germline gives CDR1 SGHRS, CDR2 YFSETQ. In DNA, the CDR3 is TGCGCCAGCAGCCTCGCGGACAGCTATGGCTACACCTTC. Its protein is CASSLADSYGYTF.

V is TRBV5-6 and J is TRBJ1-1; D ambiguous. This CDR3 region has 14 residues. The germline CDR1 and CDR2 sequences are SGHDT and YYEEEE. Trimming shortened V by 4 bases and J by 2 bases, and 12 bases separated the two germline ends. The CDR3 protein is CASSIAPGNTEAFF. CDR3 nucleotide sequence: TGTGCCAGCAGCATCGCTCCGGGAAACACTGAAGCTTTCTTT. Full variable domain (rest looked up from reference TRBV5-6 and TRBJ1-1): DAGVTQSPTHLIKTRGQQVTLRCSPKSGHDTVSWYQQALGQGPQFIFQYYEEEERQRGNFPDRFSGHQFPNYSSELNVNALLLGDSALYLCASSIAPGNTEAFFGQGTRLTVV.

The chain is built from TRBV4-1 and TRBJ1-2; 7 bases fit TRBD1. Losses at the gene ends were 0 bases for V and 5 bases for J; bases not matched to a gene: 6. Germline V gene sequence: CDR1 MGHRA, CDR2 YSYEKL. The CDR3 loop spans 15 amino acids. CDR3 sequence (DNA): TGCGCCAGCAGCCAAGATGGGGACAGCATGTATGGCTACACCTTC. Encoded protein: CASSQDGDSMYGYTF.

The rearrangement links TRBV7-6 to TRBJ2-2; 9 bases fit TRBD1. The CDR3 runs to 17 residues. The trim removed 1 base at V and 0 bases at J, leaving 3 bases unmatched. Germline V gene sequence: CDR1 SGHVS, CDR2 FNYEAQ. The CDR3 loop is CASSLGRQGANTGELFF. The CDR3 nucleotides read TGTGCCAGCAGCTTAGGAAGACAGGGGGCGAACACCGGGGAGCTGTTTTTT.

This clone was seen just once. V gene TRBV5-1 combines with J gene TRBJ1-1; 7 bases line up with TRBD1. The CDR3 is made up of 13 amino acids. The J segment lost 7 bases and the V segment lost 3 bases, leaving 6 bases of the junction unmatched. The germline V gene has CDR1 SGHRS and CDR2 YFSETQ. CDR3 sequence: CASSWGQLNEAFF. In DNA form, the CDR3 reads TGCGCCAGCAGCTGGGGACAGCTAAATGAAGCTTTCTTT.

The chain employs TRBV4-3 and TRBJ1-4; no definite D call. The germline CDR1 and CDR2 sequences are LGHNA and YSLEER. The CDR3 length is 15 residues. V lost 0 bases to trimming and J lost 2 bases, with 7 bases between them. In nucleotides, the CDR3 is TGCGCCAGCAGCCAAGAACCGGGGACTAATGAAAAACTGTTTTTT. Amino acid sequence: CASSQEPGTNEKLFF.

CDR3 region: CASSHQGADEQFF. The CDR3 nucleotides are TGCGCCAGCAGCCATCAGGGGGCCGATGAGCAGTTCTTC. This chain joins TRBV5-1 and TRBJ2-1; TRBD1 aligns across 8 bases. This CDR3 has 13 amino acids. V lost 4 bases to trimming and J lost 8 bases; unmatched junction nucleotides: 5. Germline CDR1 is SGHRS and CDR2 is YFSETQ.

Here the CDR3 DNA reads TGTGCCAGCAAAGTTTTCGGAGGGGATGAGCAGTTCTTC. Translating gives CASKVFGGDEQFF. This chain links TRBV27 with TRBJ2-1, with a weak D call TRBD2 (6 bases). The CDR3 is 13 amino acids. CDR1 MNHEY and CDR2 SMNVEV come from the germline V gene (reference sequence). V was pared by 7 bases and J by 8 bases, with 15 bases between.

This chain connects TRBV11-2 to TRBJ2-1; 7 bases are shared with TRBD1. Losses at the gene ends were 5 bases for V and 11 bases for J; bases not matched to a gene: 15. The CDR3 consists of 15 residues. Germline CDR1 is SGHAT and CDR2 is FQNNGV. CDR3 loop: CASSRPPGGAAQQFF. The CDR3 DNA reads TGTGCCAGCAGCCGACCGCCAGGGGGAGCGGCCCAGCAGTTCTTC.

CDR3 protein: CSASEAITDTQYF. In DNA, the CDR3 is TGCAGTGCTAGTGAAGCTATAACAGATACGCAGTATTTT. The gene calls are TRBV20-1 and TRBJ2-3; D gene ambiguous. Germline V gene lookup returns CDR1 DFQATT and CDR2 SNEGSKA (reference sequence). The CDR3 covers 13 residues. V lost 3 bases to trimming and J lost 3 bases, with 10 bases between them.

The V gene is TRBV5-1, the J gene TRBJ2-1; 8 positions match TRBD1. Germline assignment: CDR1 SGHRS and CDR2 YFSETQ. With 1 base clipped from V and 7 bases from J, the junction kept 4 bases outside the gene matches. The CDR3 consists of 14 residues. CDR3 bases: TGCGCCAGCAGCTTGAGGGACAGGTTGAATGAGCAGTTCTTC. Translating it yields CASSLRDRLNEQFF.

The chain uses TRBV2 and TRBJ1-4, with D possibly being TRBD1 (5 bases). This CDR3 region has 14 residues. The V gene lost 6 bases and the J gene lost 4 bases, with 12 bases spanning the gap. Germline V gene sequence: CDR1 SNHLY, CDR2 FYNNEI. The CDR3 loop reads CASRETGLNEKLFF. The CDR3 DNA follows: TGTGCCAGCAGAGAAACAGGCCTTAATGAAAAACTGTTTTTT.

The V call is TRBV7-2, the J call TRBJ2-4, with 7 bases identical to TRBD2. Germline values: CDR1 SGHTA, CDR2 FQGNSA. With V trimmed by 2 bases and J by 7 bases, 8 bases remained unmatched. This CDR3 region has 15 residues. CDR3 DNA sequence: TGTGCCAGCAGCTTAATGACCTCCGGGGGGAACATTCAGTACTTC. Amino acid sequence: CASSLMTSGGNIQYF.

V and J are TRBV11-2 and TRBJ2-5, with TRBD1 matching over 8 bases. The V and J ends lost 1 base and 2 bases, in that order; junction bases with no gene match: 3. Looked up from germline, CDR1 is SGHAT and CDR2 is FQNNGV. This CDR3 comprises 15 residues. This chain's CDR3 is CASSLAGDRQETQYF. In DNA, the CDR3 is TGTGCCAGCAGCTTAGCTGGGGACAGGCAAGAGACCCAGTACTTC.

CDR3 DNA: TGTGCCAGCAGCTTGGCCTTGGGCCCGGAAGCTTTCTTT. Translated: CASSLALGPEAFF. The V gene is TRBV5-5, the J gene TRBJ1-1; D not certain. Looked up from germline, CDR1 is SGHKS and CDR2 is YYEKEE (reference sequence). This CDR3 spans 13 amino acids. The V and J ends lost 0 bases and 8 bases respectively, with 11 bases between them.

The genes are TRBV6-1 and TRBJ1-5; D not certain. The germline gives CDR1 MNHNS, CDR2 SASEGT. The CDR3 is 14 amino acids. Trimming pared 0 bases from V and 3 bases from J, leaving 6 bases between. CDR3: CASSEASPNQPQHF. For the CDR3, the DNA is TGTGCCAGCAGTGAAGCCTCTCCCAATCAGCCCCAGCATTTT.

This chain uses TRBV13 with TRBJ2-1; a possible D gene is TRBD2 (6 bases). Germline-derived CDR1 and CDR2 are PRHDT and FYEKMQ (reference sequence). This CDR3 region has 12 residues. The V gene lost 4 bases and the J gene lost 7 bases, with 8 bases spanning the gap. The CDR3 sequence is CASSSRGNEQFF. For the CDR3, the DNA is TGTGCCAGCAGCTCTCGGGGGAATGAGCAGTTCTTC.

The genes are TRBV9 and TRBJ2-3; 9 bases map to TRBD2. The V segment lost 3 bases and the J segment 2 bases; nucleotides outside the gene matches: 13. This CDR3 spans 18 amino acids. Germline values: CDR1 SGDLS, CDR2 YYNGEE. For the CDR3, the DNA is TGTGCCAGCAGCGCGGCCCCCGGAGCGGGGGGTTTCACAGATACGCAGTATTTT. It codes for CASSAAPGAGGFTDTQYF.

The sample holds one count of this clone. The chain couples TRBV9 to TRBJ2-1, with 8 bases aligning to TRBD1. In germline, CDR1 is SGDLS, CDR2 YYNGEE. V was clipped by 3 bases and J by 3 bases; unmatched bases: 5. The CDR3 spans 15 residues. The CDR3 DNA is TGTGCCAGCAGCGCGACAGGGGAATTCTACAATGAGCAGTTCTTC. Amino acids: CASSATGEFYNEQFF.

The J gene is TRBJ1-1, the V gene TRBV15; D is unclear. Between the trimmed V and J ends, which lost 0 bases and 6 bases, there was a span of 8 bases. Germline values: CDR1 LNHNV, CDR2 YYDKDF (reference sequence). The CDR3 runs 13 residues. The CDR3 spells CATSREPTSEAFF. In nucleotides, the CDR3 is TGTGCCACCAGCAGAGAGCCTACGTCTGAAGCTTTCTTT.

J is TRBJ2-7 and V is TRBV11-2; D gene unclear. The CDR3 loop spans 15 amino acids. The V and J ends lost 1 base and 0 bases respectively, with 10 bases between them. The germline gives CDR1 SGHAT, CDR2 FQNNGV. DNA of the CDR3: TGTGCCAGCAGCTTAGGCCCCGCAGACTCCTACGAGCAGTACTTC. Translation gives CASSLGPADSYEQYF.

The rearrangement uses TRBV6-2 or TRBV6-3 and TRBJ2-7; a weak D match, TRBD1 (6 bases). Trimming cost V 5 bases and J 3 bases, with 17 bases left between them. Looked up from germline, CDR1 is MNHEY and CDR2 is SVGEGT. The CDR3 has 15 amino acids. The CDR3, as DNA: TGTGCCAGCAGTCCCCGGGACATTGAATTCTACGAGCAGTACTTC. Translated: CASSPRDIEFYEQYF.

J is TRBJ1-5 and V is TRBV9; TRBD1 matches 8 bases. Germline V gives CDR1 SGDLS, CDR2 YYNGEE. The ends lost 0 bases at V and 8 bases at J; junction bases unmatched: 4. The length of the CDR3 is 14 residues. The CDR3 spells CASSVGTGWEPQHF. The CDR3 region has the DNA TGTGCCAGCAGCGTAGGGACAGGGTGGGAGCCCCAGCATTTT.

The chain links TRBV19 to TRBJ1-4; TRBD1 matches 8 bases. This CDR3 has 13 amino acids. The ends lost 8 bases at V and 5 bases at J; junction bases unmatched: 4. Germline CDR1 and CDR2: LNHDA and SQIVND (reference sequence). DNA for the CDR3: TGTGCCAGTCAACGACAGGGGAATGAAAAACTGTTTTTT. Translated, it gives CASQRQGNEKLFF. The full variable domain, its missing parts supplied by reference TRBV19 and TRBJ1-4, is DGGITQSPKYLFRKEGQNVTLSCEQNLNHDAMYWYRQDPGQGLRLIYYSQIVNDFQKGDIAEGYSVSREKKESFPLTVTSAQKNPTAFYLCASQRQGNEKLFFGSGTQLSVL.

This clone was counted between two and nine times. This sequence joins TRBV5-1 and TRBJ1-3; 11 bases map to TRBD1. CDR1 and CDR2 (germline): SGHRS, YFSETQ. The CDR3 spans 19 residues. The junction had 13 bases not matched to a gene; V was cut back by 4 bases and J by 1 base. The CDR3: CASSIGTGGSLSSGNTIYF. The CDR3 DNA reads TGCGCCAGCAGCATAGGGACAGGGGGTTCCCTCTCGTCTGGAAACACCATATATTTT.

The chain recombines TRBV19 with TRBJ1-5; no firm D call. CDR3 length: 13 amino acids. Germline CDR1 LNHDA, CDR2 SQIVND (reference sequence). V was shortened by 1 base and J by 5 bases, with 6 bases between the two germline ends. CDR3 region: CASSIARDQPQHF. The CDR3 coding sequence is TGTGCCAGTAGTATAGCCCGAGATCAGCCCCAGCATTTT.

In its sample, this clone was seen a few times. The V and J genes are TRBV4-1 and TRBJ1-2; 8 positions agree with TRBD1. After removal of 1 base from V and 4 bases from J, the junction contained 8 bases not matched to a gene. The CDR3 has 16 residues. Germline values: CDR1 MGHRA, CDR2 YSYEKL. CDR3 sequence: CASSQAVRGQGYGYTF. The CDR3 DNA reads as TGCGCCAGCAGCCAAGCGGTCAGGGGGCAGGGCTATGGCTACACCTTC.